The 30 T cell receptor beta chains given below trace back to one sample, sequenced in a study of shared clonotypes between healthy human individuals. Measured with immunoSEQ multiplex PCR; TCRdb has only the in-frame clones, and not every one. The sample holds some 1,900,000 clones; about 95% are singletons and the top ten take around 1.2%. CD45RO-negative, CCR7-selected cells formed the naive CD8 fraction, which excluded terminally differentiated effector memory CD45RA+ cells. The sample taken for sequencing was naive CD8+ T cells sorted from blood. These receptors came from a man younger than 35 in good health.

V and J are TRBV11-2 and TRBJ2-7; either TRBD1 or TRBD2 may supply D (5 bases each). The CDR3 consists of 10 residues. Germline assignment: CDR1 SGHAT and CDR2 FQNNGV. V was cut by 6 bases and J by 7 bases, with 7 bases left in between. As DNA, the CDR3 is TGTGCCAGCAGTGAGGGGGAGCAGTACTTC. Encoded protein: CASSEGEQYF.

This chain connects TRBV7-9 to TRBJ2-3, with 7 bases identical to TRBD2. The CDR3 contains 15 residues. Germline trimming cut 4 bases from V and 3 bases from J; bases unmatched to any gene: 7. Germline V gives CDR1 SEHNR, CDR2 FQNEAQ (reference sequence). DNA of the CDR3: TGTGCCAGCAGCTCGGGGGAGGGCCGGACAGATACGCAGTATTTT. Its translation is CASSSGEGRTDTQYF.

This clone occurred once. The V call is TRBV4-1, the J call TRBJ2-5; 10 bases agree with TRBD2. There are 13 residues in the CDR3. CDR1 is MGHRA and CDR2 is YSYEKL in the germline V gene. V trimming: 6 bases; J trimming: 4 bases; junction bases outside the gene matches: 2. CDR3 sequence (DNA): TGCGCCAGCAGATTAGCGGGAGGAGAGACCCAGTACTTC. It yields the protein CASRLAGGETQYF.

This rearrangement joins TRBV29-1 to TRBJ2-7; 9 bases map to TRBD2. Per germline, CDR1 SQVTM and CDR2 ANQGSEA. The CDR3 runs 15 residues. The CDR3, as DNA: TGCAGTCATTCAAGCGGGGGGCTAGGTGCTGACGAGCAGTACTTC. Translating it yields CSHSSGGLGADEQYF.

The rearrangement joins TRBV6-1 to TRBJ2-7; a possible D gene is TRBD1 (6 bases). V lost 3 bases, J lost 5 bases, and 23 bases lay in between. The CDR3 runs 17 residues. Germline V CDR1 and CDR2: MNHNS, SASEGT. The DNA for the CDR3 is TGTGCCAGCAGTGAGGACCGGGACAACAGGTACCTCGACGAGCAGTACTTC. Translation: CASSEDRDNRYLDEQYF.

The chain is built from TRBV27 and TRBJ2-7; TRBD2 matches at 7 bases. Germline V gene data show CDR1 as MNHEY and CDR2 as SMNVEV (reference sequence). There are 15 residues in the CDR3. Unmatched junction bases numbered 7, after V lost 5 bases and J lost 0 bases. The CDR3 loop reads CASSISAGVSYEQYF. The DNA for the CDR3 is TGTGCCAGCAGTATTTCCGCGGGGGTCTCCTACGAGCAGTACTTC.

In DNA form, the CDR3 reads TGTGCCATCAGTGGCCTTACCTTGGAGGCGGATGGAGGGGCCCAGTACTTC. Translation: CAISGLTLEADGGAQYF. The V call is TRBV10-3, the J call TRBJ2-5; possibly TRBD2 for D (6 bases). The V and J ends lost 4 bases and 9 bases respectively, with 27 bases between them. Per the germline V gene, CDR1 is ENHRY and CDR2 is SYGVKD. There are 17 residues in the CDR3.

The rearrangement links TRBV19 to TRBJ1-2; D is possibly TRBD1 (6 bases). Germline V gene sequence: CDR1 LNHDA, CDR2 SQIVND (reference sequence). The CDR3 spans 13 residues. V lost 5 bases to trimming and J lost 6 bases, with 13 bases between them. The CDR3 nucleotides read TGTGCCAGTAGTTTTCTGGACAGTGATGGCTACACCTTC. This codes for CASSFLDSDGYTF.

V and J are TRBV7-9 and TRBJ2-2, with 10 positions matching TRBD1. Trimming removed 5 bases from V and 6 bases from J; junction bases left unmatched: 12. CDR3 length: 17 residues. CDR1 is SEHNR, CDR2 FQNEAQ, per germline (reference sequence). CDR3: CASSPTAGQGFAGELFF. The CDR3 DNA reads as TGTGCCAGCAGCCCAACGGCGGGACAGGGGTTTGCCGGGGAGCTGTTTTTT.

The V call is TRBV2, the J call TRBJ1-5; no reliable D call. Germline-derived CDR1 and CDR2 are SNHLY and FYNNEI. V gave up 3 bases and J gave up 0 bases, with 9 bases separating them. This CDR3 spans 15 amino acids. The CDR3 sequence is CASSESAISNQPQHF. The CDR3 region has the DNA TGTGCCAGCAGTGAGTCAGCCATTAGCAATCAGCCCCAGCATTTT.

This sequence joins TRBV6-5 and TRBJ2-7; 7 bases agree with TRBD1. This CDR3 spans 15 amino acids. Looked up from germline, CDR1 is MNHEY and CDR2 is SVGAGI. Unmatched junction bases numbered 10, after V lost 6 bases and J lost 2 bases. CDR3 in DNA: TGTGCCAGCAGACACCGGGACAGTTTTCCCTACGAGCAGTACTTC. Translation gives CASRHRDSFPYEQYF.

V is TRBV7-3 and J is TRBJ1-1; D uncertain. Trimming cost V 1 base and J 0 bases, with 9 bases left between them. The germline gives CDR1 SGHTA, CDR2 FQGTGA. CDR3 length equals 15 residues. In DNA, the CDR3 is TGTGCCAGCAGCTTAAACCCGGGCGTGAACACTGAAGCTTTCTTT. Protein: CASSLNPGVNTEAFF.

The gene calls are TRBV28 and TRBJ1-3; the D is unclear. The CDR3 loop spans 11 amino acids. The V gene's germline CDR1 is MDHEN and CDR2 SYDVKM. V lost 5 bases to trimming and J lost 3 bases, with 2 bases between them. The CDR3 DNA is TGTGCCAGCAGTGATGGAAACACCATATATTTT. Its translation: CASSDGNTIYF.

The rearrangement uses TRBV7-9 and TRBJ2-7; 11 nucleotides match TRBD2. Losses at the gene ends were 5 bases for V and 3 bases for J; bases not matched to a gene: 9. This CDR3 has 16 amino acids. Germline assignment: CDR1 SEHNR and CDR2 FQNEAQ (reference sequence). The CDR3 protein is CASSLGTSGGHYEQYF. Here the CDR3 DNA reads TGTGCCAGCAGCCTAGGCACTAGCGGGGGCCACTACGAGCAGTACTTC.

The chain joins TRBV7-9 to TRBJ2-7, with 9 bases fitting TRBD1. Per the germline V gene, CDR1 is SEHNR and CDR2 is FQNEAQ (reference sequence). The CDR3 runs 16 residues. With 4 bases clipped from V and 6 bases from J, the junction kept 13 bases outside the gene matches. CDR3 amino acids: CASSYRRGQGTFEQYF. The CDR3 DNA sequence: TGTGCCAGCAGCTACCGGAGGGGACAGGGAACATTCGAGCAGTACTTC.

To note about this clone: Compared with germline, one end of the junction differs, possibly owing to a read error. V is TRBV7-7 and J is TRBJ1-6; D not resolved. Germline CDR1 and CDR2: SSHAT and FNYEAQ (reference sequence). This CDR3 comprises 13 residues. CDR3 sequence: CASSFSYNSPLHF. The CDR3 DNA sequence: TGTGCTAGCAGCTTCTCATATAATTCACCCCTCCACTTT.

This chain connects TRBV29-1 to TRBJ2-3; perhaps TRBD1 as D (6 bases). From germline, CDR1 is SQVTM and CDR2 ANQGSEA. CDR3 size: 17 residues. Deletions cut 2 bases from V and 5 bases from J, with 23 bases between. In nucleotides, the CDR3 is TGCAGCGTTGAAAGGGGCTCGGCACAGGGTGGAAAAGATACGCAGTATTTT. Its translation: CSVERGSAQGGKDTQYF.

The table lists this clone with a count of one. The chain recombines TRBV27 with TRBJ2-1; 7 bases are a match to TRBD2. The CDR3 has 15 amino acids. V lost 5 bases to trimming and J lost 0 bases; unmatched junction nucleotides: 4. Germline V gene sequence: CDR1 MNHEY, CDR2 SMNVEV (reference sequence). In nucleotides, the CDR3 is TGTGCCAGCAGTCCTAGCGGAAACTCCTACAATGAGCAGTTCTTC. This translates into CASSPSGNSYNEQFF.

The chain recombines TRBV7-2 with TRBJ2-1; 9 bases are a match to TRBD2. Germline CDR1 reads SGHTA; CDR2 reads FQGNSA. J gave up 2 bases and V 5 bases, and 4 bases lay outside the gene matches. The CDR3 has 15 residues. CDR3 in DNA: TGTGCCAGCAGCGAAAGACTAGCGGCCTACAATGAGCAGTTCTTC. Its translation is CASSERLAAYNEQFF.

Worth noting for this clone: Within the sample, other DNA sequences also encode this same CDR3. This chain joins TRBV19 and TRBJ2-1; no firm D call. The germline V gene encodes CDR1 LNHDA and CDR2 SQIVND (reference sequence). Trimming removed 4 bases at V and 6 bases at J, with 7 bases between. The CDR3 runs to 12 residues. This CDR3 reads CASSTLGNEQFF. CDR3 DNA sequence: TGTGCCAGTAGTACGCTAGGCAATGAGCAGTTCTTC.

The J gene is TRBJ2-5, the V gene TRBV5-8, with D perhaps TRBD1 or TRBD2 (5 bases each). The CDR3 has 12 residues. The V end was cut by 6 bases, the J end by 13 bases, with 19 bases between. CDR1 and CDR2 from the germline V gene are SGHTS and YDEGEE. The CDR3 DNA follows: TGTGCCAGCACGAACCGGGGCCCGGGGCCGTACTTC. Translation: CASTNRGPGPYF.

The V call is TRBV6-5, the J call TRBJ2-1; maybe TRBD1 (5 bases). Per the germline V gene, CDR1 is MNHEY and CDR2 is SVGAGI. V shed 9 bases and J shed 0 bases, with 12 bases lying between them. The CDR3 covers 14 residues. For the CDR3, the DNA is TGTGCCAGTGGACACCCAAGCTCCTACAATGAGCAGTTCTTC. Its protein is CASGHPSSYNEQFF.

In the case of this clone: This sample also contains other DNA sequences that code for the same CDR3. The chain is built from TRBV6-6 and TRBJ1-1; the match to TRBD1 covers 8 bases. This CDR3 region has 12 residues. V shed 5 bases, J shed 8 bases, and the junction held 4 bases outside the gene matches. Germline CDR1 is MNHNY and CDR2 is SVGAGI (reference sequence). CDR3 nucleotide sequence: TGTGCCAGCAGTCCTGGACAGGGCGAAGCTTTCTTT. The encoded protein is CASSPGQGEAFF.

The genes are TRBV10-3 and TRBJ1-4; D is unresolved. Germline CDR1 and CDR2: ENHRY and SYGVKD. Trimming stripped 7 bases from V and 8 bases from J, with 14 bases between. The CDR3 covers 13 residues. Here the CDR3 reads CAITDVLDEKLFF. CDR3 coding DNA: TGTGCCATCACTGACGTTCTGGACGAAAAACTGTTTTTT.

The chain uses TRBV5-1 and TRBJ2-7; 8 bases fit TRBD2. Losses at the gene ends were 3 bases for V and 2 bases for J; bases not matched to a gene: 7. The CDR3 has 15 residues. Per the germline V gene, CDR1 is SGHRS and CDR2 is YFSETQ. CDR3 sequence: CASSSLADFTYEQYF. The CDR3 DNA reads TGCGCCAGCAGCTCACTAGCGGATTTTACCTACGAGCAGTACTTC.

V usage is TRBV7-6 and J usage is TRBJ2-3, with D possibly called TRBD1 or TRBD2 (5 bases each). The ends were cut back, 1 base at V and 3 bases at J, with 14 bases in the middle. The length of the CDR3 is 16 residues. Per the germline V gene, CDR1 is SGHVS and CDR2 is FNYEAQ. The CDR3 protein is CASSLGWGSLTDTQYF. The CDR3 DNA reads TGTGCCAGCAGCTTAGGCTGGGGGAGTCTGACAGATACGCAGTATTTT.

V and J are TRBV7-9 and TRBJ1-1; D is unresolved. The ends were cut back, 5 bases at V and 4 bases at J, with 17 bases in the middle. The CDR3 totals 15 residues. Germline CDR1 reads SEHNR; CDR2 reads FQNEAQ (reference sequence). The CDR3 coding sequence is TGTGCCAGCAGCCCTCTCCGGGGATACCTCACTGAAGCTTTCTTT. Translating gives CASSPLRGYLTEAFF.

The CDR3 loop is CASSSTAGYEQYF. The CDR3 DNA sequence: TGTGCCAGCAGTTCGACCGCAGGGTACGAGCAGTACTTC. The chain joins TRBV6-5 to TRBJ2-7, with TRBD1 as a possible D gene (5 bases). Germline lookup yields CDR1 MNHEY and CDR2 SVGAGI. This CDR3 has 13 residues. V was cut by 4 bases and J by 4 bases, with 11 bases left in between.

The chain is built from TRBV29-1 and TRBJ2-2, with D hard to call. From germline, CDR1 is SQVTM and CDR2 ANQGSEA. CDR3 size: 12 residues. V lost 6 bases, J lost 3 bases, and 8 bases lay in between. This CDR3 is CSVHPDTGELFF. CDR3 nucleotides: TGCAGCGTACACCCAGACACCGGGGAGCTGTTTTTT.

The rearrangement links TRBV7-9 to TRBJ1-1; the D is unclear. The CDR3 has 15 amino acids. The V gene lost 2 bases and the J gene lost 0 bases, with 10 bases spanning the gap. The V gene's germline CDR1 is SEHNR and CDR2 FQNEAQ (reference sequence). Written as DNA, the CDR3 is TGTGCCAGCAGCTTAAAAAGGGATATGAACACTGAAGCTTTCTTT. It codes for CASSLKRDMNTEAFF.